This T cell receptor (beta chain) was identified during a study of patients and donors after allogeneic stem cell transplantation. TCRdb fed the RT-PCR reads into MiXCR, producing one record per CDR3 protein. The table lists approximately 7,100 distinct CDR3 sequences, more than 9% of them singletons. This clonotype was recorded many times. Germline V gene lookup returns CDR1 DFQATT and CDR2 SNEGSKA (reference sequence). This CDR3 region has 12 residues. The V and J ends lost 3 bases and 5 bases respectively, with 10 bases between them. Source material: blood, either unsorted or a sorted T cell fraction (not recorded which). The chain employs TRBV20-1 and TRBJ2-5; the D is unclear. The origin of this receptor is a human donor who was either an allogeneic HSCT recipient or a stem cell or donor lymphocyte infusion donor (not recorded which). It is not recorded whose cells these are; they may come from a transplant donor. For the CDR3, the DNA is TGCAGTGCTAGTTATTGGGGTGAGACCCAGTACTTC. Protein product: CSASYWGETQYF.